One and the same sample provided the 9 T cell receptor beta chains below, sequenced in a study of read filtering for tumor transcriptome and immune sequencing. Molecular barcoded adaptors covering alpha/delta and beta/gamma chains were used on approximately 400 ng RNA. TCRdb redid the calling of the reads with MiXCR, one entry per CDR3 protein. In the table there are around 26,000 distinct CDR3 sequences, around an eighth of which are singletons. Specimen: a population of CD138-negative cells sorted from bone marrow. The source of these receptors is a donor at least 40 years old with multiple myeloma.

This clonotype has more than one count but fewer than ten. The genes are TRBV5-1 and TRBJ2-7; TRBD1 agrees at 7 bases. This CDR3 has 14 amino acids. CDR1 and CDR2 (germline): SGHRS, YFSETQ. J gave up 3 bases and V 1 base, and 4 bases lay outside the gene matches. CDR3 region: CASSLLGGVYEQYF. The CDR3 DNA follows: TGCGCCAGCAGCTTGCTAGGGGGCGTCTACGAGCAGTACTTC.

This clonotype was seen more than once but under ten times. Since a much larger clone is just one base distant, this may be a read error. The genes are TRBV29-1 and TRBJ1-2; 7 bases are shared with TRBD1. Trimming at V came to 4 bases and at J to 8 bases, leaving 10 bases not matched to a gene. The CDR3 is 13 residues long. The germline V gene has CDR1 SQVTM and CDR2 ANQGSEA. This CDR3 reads CSVVPQGDEGYTF. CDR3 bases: TGCAGCGTTGTCCCCCAGGGGGATGAAGGCTACACCTTC. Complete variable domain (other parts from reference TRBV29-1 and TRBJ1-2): SAVISQKPSRDICQRGTSLTIQCQVDSQVTMMFWYRQQPGQSLTLIATANQGSEATYESGFVIDKFPISRPNLTFSTLTVSNMSPEDSSIYLCSVVPQGDEGYTFGSGTRLTVV.

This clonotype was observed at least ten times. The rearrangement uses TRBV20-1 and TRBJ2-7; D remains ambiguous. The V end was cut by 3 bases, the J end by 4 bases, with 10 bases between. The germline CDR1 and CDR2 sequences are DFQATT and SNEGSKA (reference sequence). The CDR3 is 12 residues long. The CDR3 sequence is CSASKEKYEQYF. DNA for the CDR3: TGCAGTGCTAGCAAAGAGAAATACGAGCAGTACTTC.

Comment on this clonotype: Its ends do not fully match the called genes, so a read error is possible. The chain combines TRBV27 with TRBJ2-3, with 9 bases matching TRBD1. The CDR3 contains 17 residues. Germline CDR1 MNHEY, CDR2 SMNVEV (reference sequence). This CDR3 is CASSSLGTGYFTGTQYF. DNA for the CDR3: TGTGCCAGCAGCTCCCTAGGGACAGGGTATTTTACAGGTACGCAGTATTTT.

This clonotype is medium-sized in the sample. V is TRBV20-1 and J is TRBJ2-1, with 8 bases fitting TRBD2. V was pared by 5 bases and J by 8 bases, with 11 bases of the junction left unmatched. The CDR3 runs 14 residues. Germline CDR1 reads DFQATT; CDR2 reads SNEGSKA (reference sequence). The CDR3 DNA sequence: TGCAGTGCTCAGGGCGAGCGGGAGTTCGATGAGCAGTTCTTC. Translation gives CSAQGEREFDEQFF.

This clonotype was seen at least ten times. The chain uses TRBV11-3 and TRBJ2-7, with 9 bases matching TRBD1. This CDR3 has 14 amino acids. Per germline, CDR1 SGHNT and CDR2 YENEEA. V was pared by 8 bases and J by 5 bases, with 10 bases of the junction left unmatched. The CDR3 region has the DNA TGTGCCAGCGTAGCCGGGACAGGGTATAACGAGCAGTACTTC. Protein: CASVAGTGYNEQYF.

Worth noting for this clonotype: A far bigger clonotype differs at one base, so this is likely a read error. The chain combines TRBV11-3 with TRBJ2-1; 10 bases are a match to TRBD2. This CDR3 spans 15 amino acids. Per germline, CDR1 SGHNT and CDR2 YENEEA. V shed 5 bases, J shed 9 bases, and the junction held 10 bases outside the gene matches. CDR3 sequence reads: CASSPGTSVSVEQFF. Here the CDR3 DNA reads TGTGCCAGCAGCCCCGGGACTAGCGTGAGTGTTGAGCAGTTCTTC. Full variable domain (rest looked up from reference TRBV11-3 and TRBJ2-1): EAGVVQSPRYKIIEKKQPVAFWCNPISGHNTLYWYLQNLGQGPELLIRYENEEAVDDSQLPKDRFSAERLKGVDSTLKIQPAELGDSAVYLCASSPGTSVSVEQFFGPGTRLTVL.

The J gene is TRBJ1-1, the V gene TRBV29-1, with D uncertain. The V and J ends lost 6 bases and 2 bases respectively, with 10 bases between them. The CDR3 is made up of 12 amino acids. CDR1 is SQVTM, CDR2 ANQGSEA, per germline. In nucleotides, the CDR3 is TGCAGCGTCGAAACAGTAAACACTGAAGCTTTCTTT. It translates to CSVETVNTEAFF. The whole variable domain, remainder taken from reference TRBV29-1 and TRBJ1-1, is SAVISQKPSRDICQRGTSLTIQCQVDSQVTMMFWYRQQPGQSLTLIATANQGSEATYESGFVIDKFPISRPNLTFSTLTVSNMSPEDSSIYLCSVETVNTEAFFGQGTRLTVV.

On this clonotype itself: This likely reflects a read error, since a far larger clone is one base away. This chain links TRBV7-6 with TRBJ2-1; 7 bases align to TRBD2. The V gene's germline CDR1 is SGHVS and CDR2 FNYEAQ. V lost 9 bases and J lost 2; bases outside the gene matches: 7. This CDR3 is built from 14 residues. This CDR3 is CASEAGVTYNEQFF. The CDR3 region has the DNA TGTGCCAGTGAGGCGGGAGTAACCTACAATGAGCAGTTCTTC.